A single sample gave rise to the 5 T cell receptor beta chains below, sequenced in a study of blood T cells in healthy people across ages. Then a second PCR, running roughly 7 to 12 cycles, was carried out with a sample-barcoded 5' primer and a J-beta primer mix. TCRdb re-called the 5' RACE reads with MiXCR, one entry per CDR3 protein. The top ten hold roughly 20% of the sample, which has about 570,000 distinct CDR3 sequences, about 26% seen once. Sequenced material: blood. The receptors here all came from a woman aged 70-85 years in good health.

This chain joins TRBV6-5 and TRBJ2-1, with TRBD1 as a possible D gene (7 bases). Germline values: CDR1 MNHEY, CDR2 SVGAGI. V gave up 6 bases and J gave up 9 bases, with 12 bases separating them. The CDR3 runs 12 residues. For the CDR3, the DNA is TGTGCCAGCAGCCGTCAGGGGGGTGAGCAGTTCTTC. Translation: CASSRQGGEQFF.

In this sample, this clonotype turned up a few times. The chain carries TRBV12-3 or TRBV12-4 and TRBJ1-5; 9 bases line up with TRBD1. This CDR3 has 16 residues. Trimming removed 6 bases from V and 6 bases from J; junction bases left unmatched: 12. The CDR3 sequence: CASRLTGGQGTQPQHF. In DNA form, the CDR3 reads TGTGCCAGCAGGTTGACCGGGGGACAGGGTACTCAGCCCCAGCATTTT.

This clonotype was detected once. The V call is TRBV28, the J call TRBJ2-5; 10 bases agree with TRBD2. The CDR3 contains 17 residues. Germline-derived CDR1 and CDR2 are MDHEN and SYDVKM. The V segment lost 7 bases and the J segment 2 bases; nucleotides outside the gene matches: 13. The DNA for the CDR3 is TGTGCCAGCAAGGGGCCCCAGCGGGGGGGTGTTCAAGAGACCCAGTACTTC. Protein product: CASKGPQRGGVQETQYF.

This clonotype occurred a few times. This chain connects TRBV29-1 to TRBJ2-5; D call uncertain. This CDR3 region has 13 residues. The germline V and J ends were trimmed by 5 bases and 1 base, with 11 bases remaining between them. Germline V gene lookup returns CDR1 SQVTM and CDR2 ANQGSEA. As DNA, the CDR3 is TGCAGCGTTTCCCCGAAAATCCAAGAGACCCAGTACTTC. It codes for CSVSPKIQETQYF.

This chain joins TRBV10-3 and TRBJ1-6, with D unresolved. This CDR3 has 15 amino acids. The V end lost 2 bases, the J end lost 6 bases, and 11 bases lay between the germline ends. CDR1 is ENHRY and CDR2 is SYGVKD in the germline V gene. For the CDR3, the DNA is TGTGCCATCAGTGAGGACCCAGCGGGTAATTCACCCCTCCACTTT. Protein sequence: CAISEDPAGNSPLHF.